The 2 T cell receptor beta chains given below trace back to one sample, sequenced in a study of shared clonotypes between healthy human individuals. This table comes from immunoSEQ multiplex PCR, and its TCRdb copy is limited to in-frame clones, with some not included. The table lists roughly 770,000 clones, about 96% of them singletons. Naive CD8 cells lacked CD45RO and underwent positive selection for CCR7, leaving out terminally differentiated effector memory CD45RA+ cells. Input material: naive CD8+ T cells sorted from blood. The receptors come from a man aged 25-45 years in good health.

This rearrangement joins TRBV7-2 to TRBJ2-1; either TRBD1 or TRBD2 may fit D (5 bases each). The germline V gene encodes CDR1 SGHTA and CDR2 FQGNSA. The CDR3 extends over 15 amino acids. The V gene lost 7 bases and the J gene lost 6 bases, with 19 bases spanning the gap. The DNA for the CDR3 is TGTGCCAGCAAGCCCCATTTAGGGACGTTCAATGAGCAGTTCTTC. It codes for CASKPHLGTFNEQFF.

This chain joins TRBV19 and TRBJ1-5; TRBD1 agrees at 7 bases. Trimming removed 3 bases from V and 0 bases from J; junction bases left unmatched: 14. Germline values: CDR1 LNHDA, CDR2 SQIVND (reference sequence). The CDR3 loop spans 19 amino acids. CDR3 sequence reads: CASSIDRAKVGNSNQPQHF. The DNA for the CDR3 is TGTGCCAGTAGTATCGACAGGGCGAAAGTCGGGAATAGCAATCAGCCCCAGCATTTT.